This T cell receptor beta chain emerged from a study of shared clonotypes between healthy human individuals. Study results and caveats: The naive CD4 repertoires of a handful of donors were compared, and roughly 5% of clonotypes were shared.

Germline V gene lookup returns CDR1 SGHVS and CDR2 FQNEAQ. This CDR3 region has 15 residues. V was pared by 4 bases and J by 5 bases, with 8 bases of the junction left unmatched. The assay was run at deep level. The table came from immunoSEQ multiplex PCR; TCRdb's copy has only in-frame clones and leaves some out. This repertoire shows 1.5 million to 2.5 million clones, approximately 94% found once; its top ten account for 1.2%. As regards this clone: The antigen is undetermined.

Cells designated naive CD8 were CD45RO-negative and were positively selected for CCR7, with terminally differentiated effector memory CD45RA+ cells excluded. Only Caucasian adults living in Nashville, Tennessee made up the donor group. This sequence originates from a man between 18 and 35 years old in good health. The sample comprised naive CD8+ T cells sorted from blood. This sequence joins TRBV7-8 and TRBJ2-1; 7 nucleotides line up with TRBD2. CDR3 DNA: TGTGCCAGCAGCTCGCCGCTAGCGGATGACAATGAGCAGTTCTTC. It is translated as CASSSPLADDNEQFF. Full variable domain (remainder filled in from reference TRBV7-8 and TRBJ2-1): GAGVSQSPRYKVAKRGQDVALRCDPISGHVSLFWYQQALGQGPEFLTYFQNEAQLDKSGLPSDRFFAERPEGSVSTLKIQRTQQEDSAVYLCASSSPLADDNEQFFGPGTRLTVL.